These 17 T cell receptor beta chains were sequenced from one sample in a study of cytomegalovirus exposure and HLA in healthy donors. A multiplex PCR was run with 60 Vbeta primers and 13 Jbeta primers. Data came from immunoSEQ multiplex PCR; TCRdb stores just in-frame clones and leaves some out. Of about 160,000 clones listed, approximately 86% are singletons. Sequencing was performed on PBMCs. The receptors were gathered from a woman aged 18-29 years in good health and CMV-seronegative.

This clone appeared a single time. The V and J genes are TRBV7-9 and TRBJ2-3; weak D call: TRBD1 (6 bases). The CDR3 is 15 amino acids. The germline CDR1 and CDR2 sequences are SEHNR and FQNEAQ (reference sequence). V dropped 6 bases and J dropped 0 bases, with 13 bases sitting between them. The CDR3 spells CASSVLGQSTDTQYF. Here the CDR3 DNA reads TGTGCCAGCAGTGTTCTGGGACAAAGCACAGATACGCAGTATTTT.

J is TRBJ2-6 and V is TRBV2; 8 bases fit TRBD1. After removal of 4 bases from V and 0 bases from J, the junction contained 5 bases not matched to a gene. Per germline, CDR1 SNHLY and CDR2 FYNNEI. The CDR3 spans 17 residues. CDR3 coding DNA: TGTGCCAGCAGTGCTGGACAGGGAATCTCTGGGGCCAACGTCCTGACTTTC. Protein product: CASSAGQGISGANVLTF.

This chain links TRBV19 with TRBJ1-5; D is possibly TRBD1 (6 bases). The germline gives CDR1 LNHDA, CDR2 SQIVND (reference sequence). The CDR3 runs 14 residues. With 5 bases removed from V and 6 bases from J, the gap between germline ends came to 14 bases. The CDR3 loop reads CASSRTEEGQPQHF. The CDR3 bases are TGTGCCAGTAGTCGGACAGAAGAAGGTCAGCCCCAGCATTTT. Complete variable domain (other parts from reference TRBV19 and TRBJ1-5): DGGITQSPKYLFRKEGQNVTLSCEQNLNHDAMYWYRQDPGQGLRLIYYSQIVNDFQKGDIAEGYSVSREKKESFPLTVTSAQKNPTAFYLCASSRTEEGQPQHFGDGTRLSIL.

The chain is built from TRBV4-2 and TRBJ2-3; 9 bases fit TRBD1. Trimming at V came to 0 bases and at J to 6 bases, leaving 4 bases not matched to a gene. Per germline, CDR1 LGHNA and CDR2 YNFKEQ. The CDR3 has 15 residues. CDR3 protein: CASSQDGTGFDTQYF. CDR3 DNA: TGTGCCAGCAGCCAAGACGGGACAGGGTTTGATACGCAGTATTTT.

This chain connects TRBV28 to TRBJ2-7; 7 bases fit TRBD1. This CDR3 comprises 15 residues. Germline trimming cut 3 bases from V and 5 bases from J; bases unmatched to any gene: 10. Per germline, CDR1 MDHEN and CDR2 SYDVKM. CDR3 in amino acids: CASSLGKGQTDEQYF. CDR3 DNA sequence: TGTGCCAGCAGTTTGGGAAAGGGACAGACCGACGAGCAGTACTTC. Full variable domain (missing parts from reference TRBV28 and TRBJ2-7): DVKVTQSSRYLVKRTGEKVFLECVQDMDHENMFWYRQDPGLGLRLIYFSYDVKMKEKGDIPEGYSVSREKKERFSLILESASTNQTSMYLCASSLGKGQTDEQYFGPGTRLTVT.

The V call is TRBV21-1, the J call TRBJ2-5; TRBD2 reflects the table's D call only, with no check against the DNA. The end of the DNA is better explained by TRBJ2-7, so the J call may be wrong. TRBV21-1 represents a pseudogene. This CDR3 has 15 amino acids. Here the CDR3 reads CASSKNLAGYYEQYF. The CDR3 DNA follows: TGTGCCAGCAGCAAGAATCTAGCGGGTTACTACGAGCAGTACTTC.

In DNA, the CDR3 is TGTGCCAGCAGTGAAACAGGGGCCACCGGGGAGCTGTTTTTT. It encodes CASSETGATGELFF. J is TRBJ2-2 and V is TRBV2, with 7 bases fitting TRBD1. Germline values: CDR1 SNHLY, CDR2 FYNNEI. V dropped 2 bases and J dropped 4; count of bases not matched to a gene: 1. The CDR3 totals 14 residues. Full variable domain (outside the CDR3, taken from reference TRBV2 and TRBJ2-2): EPEVTQTPSHQVTQMGQEVILRCVPISNHLYFYWYRQILGQKVEFLVSFYNNEISEKSEIFDDQFSVERPDGSNFTLKIRSTKLEDSAMYFCASSETGATGELFFGEGSRLTVL.

This clone has a single count. The V and J genes are TRBV7-9 and TRBJ2-7, with 8 bases fitting TRBD1. The germline CDR1 and CDR2 sequences are SEHNR and FQNEAQ (reference sequence). With V trimmed by 3 bases and J by 3 bases, 7 bases remained unmatched. This CDR3 comprises 15 residues. The CDR3 DNA sequence: TGTGCCAGCAGCTTTCGGACAGGGAAGAACTACGAGCAGTACTTC. This gives the protein CASSFRTGKNYEQYF. The full variable domain, completed using reference TRBV7-9 and TRBJ2-7, is DTGVSQNPRHKITKRGQNVTFRCDPISEHNRLYWYRQTLGQGPEFLTYFQNEAQLEKSRLLSDRFSAERPKGSFSTLEIQRTEQGDSAMYLCASSFRTGKNYEQYFGPGTRLTVT.

The chain uses TRBV2 and TRBJ2-1, with 12 bases that match TRBD2. Germline-derived CDR1 and CDR2 are SNHLY and FYNNEI. The CDR3 has 15 amino acids. Germline trimming cut 3 bases from V and 6 bases from J; bases unmatched to any gene: 3. The CDR3 loop is CASSDQGLAGNEQFF. CDR3 DNA: TGTGCCAGCAGTGATCAGGGACTAGCGGGCAATGAGCAGTTCTTC.

The chain has TRBV1 and TRBJ2-1; the D call of TRBD1 is as the table states it, not checked on the DNA. TRBV1 is annotated as a pseudogene. The CDR3 is 16 residues long. CDR3 sequence (DNA): TGCACCAGCAGCCAAGGATACAGAGTTGACTACAATGAGCAGTTCTTC. Its protein product is CTSSQGYRVDYNEQFF.

This chain joins TRBV6-5 and TRBJ1-3, with 11 bases matching TRBD1. V trimming: 5 bases; J trimming: 4 bases; junction bases outside the gene matches: 4. CDR3 length equals 15 residues. Germline CDR1 is MNHEY and CDR2 is SVGAGI. In nucleotides, the CDR3 is TGTGCCAGCAGTGGGACAGGGGGACAAGGAAACACCATATATTTT. This sequence encodes CASSGTGGQGNTIYF.

A few counts support this clone. V is TRBV5-4 and J is TRBJ2-7; no clear D. V lost 0 bases, J lost 6 bases, and 13 bases lay in between. This CDR3 contains 14 residues. The germline CDR1 and CDR2 sequences are SGHNT and YYREEE (reference sequence). The CDR3 sequence is CASSLVASGGEQYF. Written as DNA, the CDR3 is TGTGCCAGCAGCTTGGTTGCCAGTGGCGGCGAGCAGTACTTC. The variable domain in full, with the rest retrieved from reference TRBV5-4 and TRBJ2-7, is ETGVTQSPTHLIKTRGQQVTLRCSSQSGHNTVSWYQQALGQGPQFIFQYYREEENGRGNFPPRFSGLQFPNYSSELNVNALELDDSALYLCASSLVASGGEQYFGPGTRLTVT.

As regards this clone: One end of the junction does not line up with germline, which may come from a read error. This chain connects TRBV7-9 to TRBJ1-1, with 8 nucleotides matching TRBD1. Germline-derived CDR1 and CDR2 are SEHNR and FQNEAQ (reference sequence). The CDR3 length is 18 residues. As DNA, the CDR3 is TGTTCCAGCAGCCCCTTCAAGTGGACAGGGTTTATGAACACTGAAGCTTTCTTT. It yields the protein CSSSPFKWTGFMNTEAFF.

V usage is TRBV29-1 and J usage is TRBJ1-2; TRBD1 matches 7 bases. This CDR3 is 14 amino acids long. V was clipped by 0 bases and J by 6 bases; unmatched bases: 7. Germline loops: CDR1 SQVTM, CDR2 ANQGSEA. This CDR3 is CSVEEWTGRHGYTF. DNA of the CDR3: TGCAGCGTTGAAGAGTGGACAGGTCGGCATGGCTACACCTTC.

About this clone: The junction shows a germline mismatch at one end, possibly a read error. The V gene is TRBV28, the J gene TRBJ2-7; 8 bases line up with TRBD1. Germline CDR1 is MDHEN and CDR2 is SYDVKM. The CDR3 contains 15 residues. Here the CDR3 DNA reads TGTGCCAGCAGTTTATCCCGGGACAGGTCCCACGAGCAGCACTTC. Protein sequence: CASSLSRDRSHEQHF.

The rearrangement links TRBV9 to TRBJ2-3; TRBD2 agrees at 14 bases. The V gene end was trimmed by 5 bases and the J gene end by 4 bases; junction bases not matched to a gene: 3. Germline lookup yields CDR1 SGDLS and CDR2 YYNGEE. The CDR3 covers 15 residues. CDR3 DNA sequence: TGTGCCAGCAGTGGGACTAGCGGGAGACCAGATACGCAGTATTTT. Translating gives CASSGTSGRPDTQYF. Full variable domain (rest looked up from reference TRBV9 and TRBJ2-3): DSGVTQTPKHLITATGQRVTLRCSPRSGDLSVYWYQQSLDQGLQFLIQYYNGEERAKGNILERFSAQQFPDLHSELNLSSLELGDSALYFCASSGTSGRPDTQYFGPGTRLTVL.

The chain uses TRBV28 and TRBJ2-5; 7 bases agree with TRBD1. This CDR3 contains 14 residues. Per germline, CDR1 MDHEN and CDR2 SYDVKM. The trim removed 7 bases at V and 4 bases at J, leaving 9 bases unmatched. The CDR3 DNA reads as TGTGCCAGCATATACAGGGGTAATAGAGAGACCCAGTACTTC. It specifies CASIYRGNRETQYF.